These 21 T cell receptor beta chains came from one sample sequenced in a study of cytomegalovirus exposure and HLA in healthy donors. This PCR relied on a set of 60 Vbeta primers and 13 Jbeta primers. Assay: immunoSEQ multiplex PCR; the TCRdb copy retains only in-frame clones and omits some. The sample shows some 85,000 clones, approximately 76% of them seen only once. Sequenced sample: PBMCs. The source of these receptors is a male donor in good health and CMV-seronegative.

This clone was seen more than once but under ten times. This sequence joins TRBV9 and TRBJ2-2; 11 positions match TRBD2. The J segment lost 0 bases and the V segment lost 0 bases, leaving 7 bases of the junction unmatched. The CDR3 runs to 19 residues. Per germline, CDR1 SGDLS and CDR2 YYNGEE. Written as DNA, the CDR3 is TGTGCCAGCAGCGTAGAACCCGCGGGACTAGCGGCGAACACCGGGGAGCTGTTTTTT. This translates into CASSVEPAGLAANTGELFF. Using reference TRBV9 and TRBJ2-2 for the parts outside the CDR3, the full variable domain is DSGVTQTPKHLITATGQRVTLRCSPRSGDLSVYWYQQSLDQGLQFLIQYYNGEERAKGNILERFSAQQFPDLHSELNLSSLELGDSALYFCASSVEPAGLAANTGELFFGEGSRLTVL.

The chain uses TRBV5-5 and TRBJ1-2, with TRBD1 as a possible D gene (5 bases). From germline, CDR1 is SGHKS and CDR2 YYEKEE (reference sequence). The length of the CDR3 is 13 residues. V was clipped by 4 bases and J by 7 bases, with 14 bases between them. CDR3 sequence: CASSPPEGRGYTF. The CDR3 coding sequence is TGTGCCAGCAGCCCCCCGGAGGGGCGTGGCTACACCTTC.

Only a few counts were recorded for this clone. The rearrangement uses TRBV28 and TRBJ1-2; 7 nucleotides line up with TRBD1. After removal of 0 bases from V and 1 base from J, the junction contained 5 bases not matched to a gene. Germline CDR1 reads MDHEN; CDR2 reads SYDVKM. The CDR3 runs 16 residues. In nucleotides, the CDR3 is TGTGCCAGCAGTTTATGGTCCGGGACAGATAACTATGGCTACACCTTC. Translation: CASSLWSGTDNYGYTF.

This clone was found a few times. The V and J genes are TRBV6-1 and TRBJ1-5, with 9 bases fitting TRBD1. The CDR3 has 17 residues. V was clipped by 3 bases and J by 2 bases; unmatched bases: 8. The germline V gene encodes CDR1 MNHNS and CDR2 SASEGT. In DNA, the CDR3 is TGTGCCAGCAGTGAGAGGGTGACAGGGGGAGGCAATCAGCCCCAGCATTTT. The encoded protein is CASSERVTGGGNQPQHF.

This clone was seen only a few times. The rearrangement links TRBV2 to TRBJ1-4, with D unclear. CDR3 length: 14 residues. The ends were cut back, 7 bases at V and 8 bases at J, with 17 bases in the middle. Germline CDR1 is SNHLY and CDR2 is FYNNEI. The CDR3 loop reads CASTVSRHNEKLFF. As DNA, the CDR3 is TGTGCCAGCACCGTTTCCAGGCATAACGAAAAACTGTTTTTT.

This chain connects TRBV7-9 to TRBJ1-1; no clear D gene. With 2 bases removed from V and 7 bases from J, the gap between germline ends came to 11 bases. The CDR3 spans 13 residues. Germline CDR1 SEHNR, CDR2 FQNEAQ (reference sequence). Here the CDR3 DNA reads TGTGCCAGCAGCTTACTTCCAGGTAGTGAAGCTTTCTTT. It is translated as CASSLLPGSEAFF.

The chain uses TRBV28 and TRBJ1-5; tentatively, D is TRBD1 (6 bases). Germline-derived CDR1 and CDR2 are MDHEN and SYDVKM. Trimming pared 8 bases from V and 0 bases from J, leaving 11 bases between. This CDR3 is 14 amino acids long. This CDR3 is CASQGLYSNQPQHF. In DNA, the CDR3 is TGTGCCAGCCAGGGGCTTTATAGCAATCAGCCCCAGCATTTT.

The chain is built from TRBV5-1 and TRBJ2-3; perhaps TRBD2 as D (5 bases). Germline CDR1 and CDR2: SGHRS and YFSETQ. The CDR3 sequence is 14 residues long. V shed 1 base and J shed 5 bases, with 11 bases lying between them. The chain's CDR3 is CASSLTRAEDTQYF. The DNA for the CDR3 is TGCGCCAGCAGCTTGACGAGGGCCGAAGATACGCAGTATTTT.

The gene calls are TRBV10-3 and TRBJ1-1; 8 nucleotides agree with TRBD1. CDR3 length: 14 residues. With V trimmed by 0 bases and J by 10 bases, 7 bases remained unmatched. Germline V lookup: CDR1 ENHRY, CDR2 SYGVKD. CDR3 DNA: TGTGCCATCAGTGAGTCCCAGGGGGCACTAAGAGCTTTCTTT. It yields the protein CAISESQGALRAFF.

The CDR3, as DNA: TGTGCCAGCAGCTCGAGGGCGGAAACAGATACGCAGTATTTT. This sequence encodes CASSSRAETDTQYF. The genes are TRBV5-6 and TRBJ2-3; D is perhaps TRBD2 (5 bases). The germline gives CDR1 SGHDT, CDR2 YYEEEE. V was pared by 3 bases and J by 3 bases, with 11 bases between. This CDR3 is built from 14 residues. The complete variable domain, with remaining parts taken from reference TRBV5-6 and TRBJ2-3, reads DAGVTQSPTHLIKTRGQQVTLRCSPKSGHDTVSWYQQALGQGPQFIFQYYEEEERQRGNFPDRFSGHQFPNYSSELNVNALLLGDSALYLCASSSRAETDTQYFGPGTRLTVL.

This chain uses TRBV18 with TRBJ2-2; TRBD1 aligns across 8 bases. Germline CDR1 is KGHSH and CDR2 is LQKENI. CDR3 size: 18 residues. Trimming cost V 3 bases and J 2 bases; bases outside gene matches: 11. The CDR3 DNA is TGTGCCAGCTCACCCCGAACCGCCGGGACAGGAAACACCGGGGAGCTGTTTTTT. This encodes CASSPRTAGTGNTGELFF. Full variable domain (outside the CDR3, taken from reference TRBV18 and TRBJ2-2): NAGVMQNPRHLVRRRGQEARLRCSPMKGHSHVYWYRQLPEEGLKFMVYLQKENIIDESGMPKERFSAEFPKEGPSILRIQQVVRGDSAAYFCASSPRTAGTGNTGELFFGEGSRLTVL.

This clone showed up just a few times. The V gene is TRBV2, the J gene TRBJ2-3; D possibly corresponds to TRBD2 (6 bases). The V gene lost 7 bases and the J gene lost 0 bases, with 11 bases spanning the gap. CDR3 length: 14 residues. Germline V gene sequence: CDR1 SNHLY, CDR2 FYNNEI. Here the CDR3 DNA reads TGTGCCAGCAATGCGGGACCTAGCACAGATACGCAGTATTTT. It encodes CASNAGPSTDTQYF.

Turning to this clone: At the DNA level, this CDR3 is encoded by other sequences in the same sample as well. This chain connects TRBV7-9 to TRBJ2-7; D is ambiguous. The CDR3 contains 11 residues. Germline V gives CDR1 SEHNR, CDR2 FQNEAQ (reference sequence). V was pared by 4 bases and J by 3 bases, with 4 bases between. CDR3 DNA: TGTGCCAGCAGCTCCTACTACGAGCAGTACTTC. Protein sequence: CASSSYYEQYF.

This chain links TRBV5-1 with TRBJ2-3; D might be TRBD1 (5 bases). The CDR3 has 13 residues. The germline V gene has CDR1 SGHRS and CDR2 YFSETQ. Between the trimmed V and J ends, which lost 4 bases and 2 bases, there was a span of 8 bases. CDR3 sequence: CASSVTVTDTQYF. The CDR3 region has the DNA TGCGCCAGCAGCGTGACAGTCACAGATACGCAGTATTTT.

This clone occurred once. Here the CDR3 reads CASSSDGVRKYF. The CDR3 region has the DNA TGTGCCAGCAGCTCAGACGGCGTGAGGAAGTACTTC. The rearrangement uses TRBV7-2 and TRBJ2-7; D is unresolved. Trimming pared 4 bases from V and 11 bases from J, leaving 15 bases between. Germline CDR1 SGHTA, CDR2 FQGNSA. The CDR3 is 12 amino acids.

The chain combines TRBV5-1 with TRBJ1-1; 8 bases are a match to TRBD1. The trim removed 5 bases at V and 4 bases at J, leaving 7 bases unmatched. Looked up from germline, CDR1 is SGHRS and CDR2 is YFSETQ. The CDR3 is made up of 14 amino acids. CDR3 protein: CASRYQGAGTEAFF. For the CDR3, the DNA is TGCGCCAGCAGATATCAGGGGGCCGGCACTGAAGCTTTCTTT. Filled out from reference TRBV5-1 and TRBJ1-1, the complete variable domain reads KAGVTQTPRYLIKTRGQQVTLSCSPISGHRSVSWYQQTPGQGLQFLFEYFSETQRNKGNFPGRFSGRQFSNSRSEMNVSTLELGDSALYLCASRYQGAGTEAFFGQGTRLTVV.

The chain combines TRBV13 with TRBJ2-3, with 16 positions matching TRBD2. The CDR3 covers 20 residues. J was trimmed by 0 bases and V by 4 bases; bases with no gene match: 10. Per germline, CDR1 PRHDT and CDR2 FYEKMQ (reference sequence). The CDR3 DNA reads TGTGCCAGCAGCTCCCCATCCGGGACTAGCGGGGGGGCTAGCACAGATACGCAGTATTTT. Its protein product is CASSSPSGTSGGASTDTQYF.

V usage is TRBV6-1 and J usage is TRBJ2-7; D might be TRBD1 (5 bases). V lost 5 bases to trimming and J lost 2 bases, with 16 bases between them. The CDR3 has 15 amino acids. The germline CDR1 and CDR2 sequences are MNHNS and SASEGT. Here the CDR3 DNA reads TGTGCCAGCAGTCCAGGACAACTTCGGCCCTACGAGCAGTACTTC. It codes for CASSPGQLRPYEQYF.

The chain combines TRBV18 with TRBJ1-5, with D maybe TRBD1 (6 bases). The CDR3 totals 16 residues. Trimming left V 2 bases short and J 0 bases short, with 11 bases between. Germline CDR1 is KGHSH and CDR2 is LQKENI. The CDR3 DNA is TGTGCCAGCTCACCATCAGGGGTTAATAGCAATCAGCCCCAGCATTTT. Protein product: CASSPSGVNSNQPQHF.

This clone was recorded a few times. The chain recombines TRBV6-6 with TRBJ2-2; 8 positions match TRBD1. Looked up from germline, CDR1 is MNHNY and CDR2 is SVGAGI (reference sequence). The junction had 9 bases not matched to a gene; V was cut back by 5 bases and J by 7 bases. This CDR3 contains 15 residues. CDR3: CASSLTGVPNGELFF. In nucleotides, the CDR3 is TGTGCCAGCAGTCTGACAGGGGTTCCCAACGGGGAGCTGTTTTTT.

This clone was recorded a few times. CDR3 nucleotide sequence: TGTGCCAGCAGTTCCCCCTCAGGGTTGAGCGAAGCTTTCTTT. Translating gives CASSSPSGLSEAFF. The chain combines TRBV6-5 with TRBJ1-1; a possible D gene is TRBD1 (5 bases). The CDR3 has 14 amino acids. Germline V CDR1 and CDR2: MNHEY, SVGAGI. The ends were cut back, 4 bases at V and 8 bases at J, with 17 bases in the middle.